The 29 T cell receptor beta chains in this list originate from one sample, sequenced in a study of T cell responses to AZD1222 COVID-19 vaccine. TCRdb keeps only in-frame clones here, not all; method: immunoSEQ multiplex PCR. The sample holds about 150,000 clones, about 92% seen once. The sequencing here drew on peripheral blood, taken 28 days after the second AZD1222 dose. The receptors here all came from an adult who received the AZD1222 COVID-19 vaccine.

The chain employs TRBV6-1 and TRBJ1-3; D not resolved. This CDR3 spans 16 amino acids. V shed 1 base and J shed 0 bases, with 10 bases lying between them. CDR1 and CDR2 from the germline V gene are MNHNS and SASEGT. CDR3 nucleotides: TGTGCCAGCAGTGAAGGGTCCAGCCTCTCTGGAAACACCATATATTTT. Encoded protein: CASSEGSSLSGNTIYF.

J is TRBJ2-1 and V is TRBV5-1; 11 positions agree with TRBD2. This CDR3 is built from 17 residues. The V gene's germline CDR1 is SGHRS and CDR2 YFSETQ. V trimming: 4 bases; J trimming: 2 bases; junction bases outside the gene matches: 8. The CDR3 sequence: CASSRPGLADAYNEQFF. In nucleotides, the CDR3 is TGCGCCAGCAGCCGGCCGGGACTAGCGGACGCCTACAATGAGCAGTTCTTC.

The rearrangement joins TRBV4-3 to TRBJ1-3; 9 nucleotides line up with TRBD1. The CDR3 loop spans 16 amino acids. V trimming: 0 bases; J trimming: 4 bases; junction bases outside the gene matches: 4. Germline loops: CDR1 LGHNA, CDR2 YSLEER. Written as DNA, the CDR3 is TGCGCCAGCAGCCAAGAACAGGGGGCGTGGGGAAACACCATATATTTT. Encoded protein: CASSQEQGAWGNTIYF.

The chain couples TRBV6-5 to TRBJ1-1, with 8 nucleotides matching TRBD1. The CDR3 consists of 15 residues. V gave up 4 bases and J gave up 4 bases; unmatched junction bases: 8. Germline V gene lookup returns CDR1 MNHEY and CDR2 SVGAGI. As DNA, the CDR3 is TGTGCCAGCAGTTTCAGCCCCCAGGGGGCCACTGAAGCTTTCTTT. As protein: CASSFSPQGATEAFF.

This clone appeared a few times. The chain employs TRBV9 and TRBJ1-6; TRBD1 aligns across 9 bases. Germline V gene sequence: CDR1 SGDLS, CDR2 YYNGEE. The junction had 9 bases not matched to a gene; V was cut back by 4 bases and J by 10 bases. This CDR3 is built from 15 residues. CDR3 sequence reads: CASSYGTGRESPLHF. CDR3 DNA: TGTGCCAGCAGCTACGGGACAGGGCGAGAATCACCCCTCCACTTT.

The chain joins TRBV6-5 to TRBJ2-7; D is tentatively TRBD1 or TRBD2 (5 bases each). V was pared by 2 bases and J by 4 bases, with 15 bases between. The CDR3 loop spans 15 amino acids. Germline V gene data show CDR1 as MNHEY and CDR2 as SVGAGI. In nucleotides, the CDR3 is TGTGCCAGCAGTTACGGTGGGACCCGGCAGTACGAGCAGTACTTC. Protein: CASSYGGTRQYEQYF.

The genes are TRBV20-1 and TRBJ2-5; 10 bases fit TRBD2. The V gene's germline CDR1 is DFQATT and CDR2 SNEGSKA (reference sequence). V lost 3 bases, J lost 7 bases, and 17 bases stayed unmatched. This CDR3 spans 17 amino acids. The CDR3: CSASTRTRTSGRSTQYF. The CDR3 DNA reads TGCAGTGCTAGTACGCGTACCAGGACTAGCGGAAGGTCGACCCAGTACTTC.

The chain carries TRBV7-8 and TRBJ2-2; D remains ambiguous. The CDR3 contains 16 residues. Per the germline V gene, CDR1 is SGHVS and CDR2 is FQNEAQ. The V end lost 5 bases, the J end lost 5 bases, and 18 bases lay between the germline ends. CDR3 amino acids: CASSKAFSVGTGELFF. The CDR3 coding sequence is TGTGCCAGCAGCAAGGCTTTCTCGGTAGGGACCGGGGAGCTGTTTTTT.

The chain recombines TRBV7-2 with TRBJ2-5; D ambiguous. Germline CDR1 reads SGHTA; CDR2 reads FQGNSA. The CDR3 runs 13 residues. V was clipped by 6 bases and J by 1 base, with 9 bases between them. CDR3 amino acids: CASSSQSQETQYF. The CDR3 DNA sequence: TGTGCCAGCAGTTCCCAGAGCCAAGAGACCCAGTACTTC.

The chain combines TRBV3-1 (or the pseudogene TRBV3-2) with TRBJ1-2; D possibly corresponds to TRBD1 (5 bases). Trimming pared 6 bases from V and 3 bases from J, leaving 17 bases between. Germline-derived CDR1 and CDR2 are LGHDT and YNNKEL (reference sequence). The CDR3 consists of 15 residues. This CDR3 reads CASRLTASGDYGYTF. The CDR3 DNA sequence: TGTGCCAGCAGGCTGACAGCCAGTGGGGACTATGGCTACACCTTC.

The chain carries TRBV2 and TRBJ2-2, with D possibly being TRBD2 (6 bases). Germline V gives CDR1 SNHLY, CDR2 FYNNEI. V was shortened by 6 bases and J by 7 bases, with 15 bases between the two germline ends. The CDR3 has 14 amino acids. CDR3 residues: CASRFTAGGGELFF. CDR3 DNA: TGTGCCAGCAGATTTACAGCGGGCGGCGGGGAGCTGTTTTTT.

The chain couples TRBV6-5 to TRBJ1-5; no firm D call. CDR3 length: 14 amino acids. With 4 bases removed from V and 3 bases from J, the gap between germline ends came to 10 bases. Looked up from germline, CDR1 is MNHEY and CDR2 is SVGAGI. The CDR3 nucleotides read TGTGCCAGCAGTTCAGAAGGTTTCAATCAGCCCCAGCATTTT. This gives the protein CASSSEGFNQPQHF.

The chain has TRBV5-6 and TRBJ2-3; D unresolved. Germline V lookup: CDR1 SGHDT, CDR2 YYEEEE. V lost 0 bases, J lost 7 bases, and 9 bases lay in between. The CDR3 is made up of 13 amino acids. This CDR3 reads CASSLDRINTQYF. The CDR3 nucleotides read TGTGCCAGCAGCTTGGACCGTATAAATACGCAGTATTTT.

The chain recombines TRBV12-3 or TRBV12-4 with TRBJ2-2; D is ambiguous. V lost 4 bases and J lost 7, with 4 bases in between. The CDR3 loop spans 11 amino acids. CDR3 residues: CASSYVGELFF. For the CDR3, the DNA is TGTGCCAGCAGTTACGTCGGGGAGCTGTTTTTT.

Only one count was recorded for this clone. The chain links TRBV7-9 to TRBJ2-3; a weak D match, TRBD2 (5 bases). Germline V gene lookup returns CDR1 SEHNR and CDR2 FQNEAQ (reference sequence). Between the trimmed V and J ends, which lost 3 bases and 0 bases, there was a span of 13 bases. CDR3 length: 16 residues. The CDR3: CASSFGLPPSTDTQYF. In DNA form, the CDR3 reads TGTGCCAGCAGCTTTGGACTGCCCCCCAGCACAGATACGCAGTATTTT.

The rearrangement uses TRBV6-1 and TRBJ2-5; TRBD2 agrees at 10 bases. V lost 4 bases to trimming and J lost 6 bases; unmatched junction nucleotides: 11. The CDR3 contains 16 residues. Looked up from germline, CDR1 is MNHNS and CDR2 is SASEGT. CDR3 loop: CASSGLASGSGKTQYF. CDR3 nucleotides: TGTGCCAGCAGTGGATTGGCTAGCGGGAGTGGAAAGACCCAGTACTTC.

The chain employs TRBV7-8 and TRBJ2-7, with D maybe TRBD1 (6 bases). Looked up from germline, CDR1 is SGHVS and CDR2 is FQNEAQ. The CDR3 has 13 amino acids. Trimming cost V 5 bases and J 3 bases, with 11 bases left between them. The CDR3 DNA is TGTGCCAGCAGCCACAGGGCGGTCTACGAGCAGTACTTC. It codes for CASSHRAVYEQYF.

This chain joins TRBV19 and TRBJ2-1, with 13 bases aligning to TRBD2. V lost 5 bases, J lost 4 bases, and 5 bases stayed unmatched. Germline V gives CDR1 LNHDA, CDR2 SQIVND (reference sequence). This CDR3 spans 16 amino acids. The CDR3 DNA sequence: TGTGCCAGTAGTTCGCGGACTAGCGGGAGTTACAATGAGCAGTTCTTC. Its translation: CASSSRTSGSYNEQFF.

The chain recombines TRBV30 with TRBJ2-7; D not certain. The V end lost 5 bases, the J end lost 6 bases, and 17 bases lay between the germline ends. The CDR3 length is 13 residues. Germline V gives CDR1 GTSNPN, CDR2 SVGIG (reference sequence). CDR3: CAWAWGRVSEQYF. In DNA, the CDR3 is TGTGCCTGGGCGTGGGGAAGGGTCTCCGAGCAGTACTTC.

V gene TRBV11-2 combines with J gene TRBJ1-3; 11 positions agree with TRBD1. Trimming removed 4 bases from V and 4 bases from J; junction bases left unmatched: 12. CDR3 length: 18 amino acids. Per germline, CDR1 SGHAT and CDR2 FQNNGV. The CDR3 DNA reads TGTGCCAGCAGCTCTAGGACAGGGGGCCTGTCGGACGGAAACACCATATATTTT. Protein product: CASSSRTGGLSDGNTIYF.

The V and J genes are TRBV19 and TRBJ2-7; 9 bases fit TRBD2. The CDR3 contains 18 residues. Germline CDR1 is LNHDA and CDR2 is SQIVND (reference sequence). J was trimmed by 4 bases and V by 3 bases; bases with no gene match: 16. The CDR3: CASSILASGRTGGYEQYF. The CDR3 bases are TGTGCCAGTAGTATTTTAGCGAGCGGGAGGACCGGGGGTTACGAGCAGTACTTC.

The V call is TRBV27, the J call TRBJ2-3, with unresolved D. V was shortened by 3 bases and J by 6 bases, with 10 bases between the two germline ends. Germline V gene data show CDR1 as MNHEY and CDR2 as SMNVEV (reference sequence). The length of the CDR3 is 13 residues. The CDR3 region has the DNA TGTGCCAGCAGTTTTTCGTTGACGGATACGCAGTATTTT. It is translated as CASSFSLTDTQYF.

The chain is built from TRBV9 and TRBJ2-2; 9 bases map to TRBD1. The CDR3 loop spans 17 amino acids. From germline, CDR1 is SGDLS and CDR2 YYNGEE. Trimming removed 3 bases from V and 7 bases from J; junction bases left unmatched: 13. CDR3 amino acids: CASSGRPIQGANGELFF. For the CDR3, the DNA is TGTGCCAGCAGCGGACGACCTATACAGGGGGCGAACGGGGAGCTGTTTTTT.

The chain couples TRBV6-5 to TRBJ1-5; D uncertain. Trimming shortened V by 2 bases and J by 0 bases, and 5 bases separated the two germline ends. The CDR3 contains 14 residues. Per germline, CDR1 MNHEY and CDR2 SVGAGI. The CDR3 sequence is CASSYRHSNQPQHF. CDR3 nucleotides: TGTGCCAGCAGTTACAGACATAGCAATCAGCCCCAGCATTTT.

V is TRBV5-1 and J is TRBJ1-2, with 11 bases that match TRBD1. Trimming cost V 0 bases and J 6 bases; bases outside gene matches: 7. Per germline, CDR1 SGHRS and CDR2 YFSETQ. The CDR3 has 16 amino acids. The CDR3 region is CASSLGDRGNHNGYTF. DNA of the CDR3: TGCGCCAGCAGCTTGGGGGACAGGGGGAATCATAATGGCTACACCTTC.

Here the CDR3 reads CASSIVGDTSYEQYF. CDR3 in DNA: TGTGCCAGTAGTATAGTAGGGGACACCTCCTACGAGCAGTACTTC. The chain carries TRBV19 and TRBJ2-7; a weak D match, TRBD1 (6 bases). Germline V gene lookup returns CDR1 LNHDA and CDR2 SQIVND (reference sequence). The CDR3 runs to 15 residues. V shed 1 base and J shed 0 bases, with 10 bases lying between them.

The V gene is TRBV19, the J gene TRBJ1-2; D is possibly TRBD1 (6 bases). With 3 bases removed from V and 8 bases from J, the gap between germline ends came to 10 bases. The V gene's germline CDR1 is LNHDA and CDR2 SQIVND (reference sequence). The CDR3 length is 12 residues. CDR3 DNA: TGTGCCAGTAGTATTGGACAGATGGGCTACACCTTC. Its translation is CASSIGQMGYTF. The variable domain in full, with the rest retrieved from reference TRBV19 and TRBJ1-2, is DGGITQSPKYLFRKEGQNVTLSCEQNLNHDAMYWYRQDPGQGLRLIYYSQIVNDFQKGDIAEGYSVSREKKESFPLTVTSAQKNPTAFYLCASSIGQMGYTFGSGTRLTVV.

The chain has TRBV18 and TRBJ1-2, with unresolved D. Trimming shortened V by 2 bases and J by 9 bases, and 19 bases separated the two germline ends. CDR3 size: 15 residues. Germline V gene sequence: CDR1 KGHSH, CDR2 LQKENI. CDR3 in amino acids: CASSPDLSSGLSYTF. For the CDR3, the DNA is TGTGCCAGCTCACCAGATCTCAGCTCAGGATTAAGCTACACCTTC.

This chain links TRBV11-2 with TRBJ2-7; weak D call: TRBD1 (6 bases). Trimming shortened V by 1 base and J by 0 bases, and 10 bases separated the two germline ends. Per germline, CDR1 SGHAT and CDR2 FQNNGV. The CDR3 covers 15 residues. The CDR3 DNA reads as TGTGCCAGCAGCTTAGTTGCAGGGGTCTCCTACGAGCAGTACTTC. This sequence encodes CASSLVAGVSYEQYF.